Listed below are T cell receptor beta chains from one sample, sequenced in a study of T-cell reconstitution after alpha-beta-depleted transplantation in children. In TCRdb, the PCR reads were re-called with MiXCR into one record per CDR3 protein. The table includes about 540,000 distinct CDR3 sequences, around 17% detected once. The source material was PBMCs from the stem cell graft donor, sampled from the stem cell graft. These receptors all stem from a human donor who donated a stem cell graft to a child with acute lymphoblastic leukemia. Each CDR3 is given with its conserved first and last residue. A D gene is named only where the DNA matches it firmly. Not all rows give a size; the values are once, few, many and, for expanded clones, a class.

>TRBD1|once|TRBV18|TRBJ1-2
TGTGCCAGCTCACCGGAGACAGGGGCGCAATATGGCTACACCTTC
CASSPETGAQYGYTF
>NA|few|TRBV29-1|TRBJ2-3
TGCAGCGTTCCCTCTTGGGGTGTGAGAGATACGCAGTATTTT
CSVPSWGVRDTQYF
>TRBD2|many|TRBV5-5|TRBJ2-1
TGTGCCAGCAGCTCCACTCGGACTAGCGGCTACAATGAGCAGTTCTTC
CASSSTRTSGYNEQFF
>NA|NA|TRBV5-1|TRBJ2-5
TGCGCCAGCAGGACAAACCAAGAGACCCAGTACTTC
CASRTNQETQYF
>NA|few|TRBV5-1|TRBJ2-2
TGCGCCAGCAGGCGTCGGCAGGAGCACACCGGGGAGCTGTTTTTT
CASRRRQEHTGELFF
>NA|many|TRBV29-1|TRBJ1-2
TGCAGCGTTAAGGGATGGGACGCCTACGGCTATGGCTACACCTTC
CSVKGWDAYGYGYTF
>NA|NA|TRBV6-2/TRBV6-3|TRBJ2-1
TGTGCCAGCAGTTATAGCCTAGCGCTCTACAATGAGCAGTTCTTC
CASSYSLALYNEQFF
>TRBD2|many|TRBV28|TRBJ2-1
TGTGCCAGCAGTTCCCCGACTAGCCTATTGATTGAGCAGTTCTTC
CASSSPTSLLIEQFF
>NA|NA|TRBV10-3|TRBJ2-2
TGTGCCATCAGTGAGATCGGAGGGGTTAACACCGGGGAGCTGTTTTTT
CAISEIGGVNTGELFF
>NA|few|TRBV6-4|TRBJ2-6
TGTGCCAGCAGTGACTCCAGGGCGGGAGGGGCCAACGTCCTGACTTTC
CASSDSRAGGANVLTF
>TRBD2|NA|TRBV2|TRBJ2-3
TGTGCCAGCAGCGAACGGGAGGTTCCCTACACAGATACGCAGTATTTT
CASSEREVPYTDTQYF
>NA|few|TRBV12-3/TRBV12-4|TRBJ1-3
TGTGCCAGCAGTTTGGATCCTGGAAACACCATATATTTT
CASSLDPGNTIYF
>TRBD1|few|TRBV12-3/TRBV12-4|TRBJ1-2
TGTGCCAGCAGTTCGGACAGGGGGCATGATGTAGGTGGCTACACCTTC
CASSSDRGHDVGGYTF
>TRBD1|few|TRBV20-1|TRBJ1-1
TGCAGTGCTAGAGATCCCGGACAGGGGCACGGATTGACGGGGGGCACTGAAGCTTTCTTT
CSARDPGQGHGLTGGTEAFF
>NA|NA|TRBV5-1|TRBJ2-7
TGCGCCAGCAGCTGGGACGAAGCCTACGAGCAGTACTTC
CASSWDEAYEQYF
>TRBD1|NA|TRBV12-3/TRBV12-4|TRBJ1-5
TGTGCCAGCAGTCCCCCGGTAGGACAGGGTAGGCAGCCCCAGCATTTT
CASSPPVGQGRQPQHF
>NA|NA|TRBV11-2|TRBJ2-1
TGTGCCAGCTTGAAAGCCGGGACACAGTTCTTC
CASLKAGTQFF
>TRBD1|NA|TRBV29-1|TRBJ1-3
TGCAGCGCCTGGGACAGAAGGTCAGACACCATATATTTT
CSAWDRRSDTIYF
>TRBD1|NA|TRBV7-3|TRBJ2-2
TGTGCCAGCAGCGGTGGGACAGGGGGCCACGGGGAGCTGTTTTTT
CASSGGTGGHGELFF
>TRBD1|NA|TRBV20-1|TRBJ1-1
TGCAGTGCTAGGACAGGGTCGGACACTGAAGCTTTCTTT
CSARTGSDTEAFF
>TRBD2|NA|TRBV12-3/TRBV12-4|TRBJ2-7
TGTGCCAGCAGTTTAAGGAGCGGACTAGTCGGGGCCTACGAGCAGTACTTC
CASSLRSGLVGAYEQYF
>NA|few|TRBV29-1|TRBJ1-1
TGCAGCGTTGAAAGGGACAACACTGAAGCTTTCTTT
CSVERDNTEAFF